This is a list of T cell receptor beta chains from one sample in a study of T-cell memory formation after mild COVID-19. In TCRdb, the 5' RACE reads were re-called with MiXCR into one record per CDR3 protein. The sample consists of more than 300,000 distinct CDR3 sequences, around 15% of them appearing once. The sample taken for sequencing was PBMCs or a T cell subset sorted from them (not recorded which). Every receptor here comes from a man younger than 30 who had mild COVID-19 (a few samples of this study predate the infection). Cell type and time point are not known. The CDR3 runs from the conserved cysteine through the conserved F or W. A D gene is named only where the DNA matches it firmly. A row's size may be missing; if present it is once, few, many or a size class.

TRBV18	.	TRBJ1-2	.	TGTGCCAGCTCACTCCGGGACGCCCAAGGAAATGGCTACACCTTC	CASSLRDAQGNGYTF
TRBV4-1	.	TRBJ1-2	few	TGCGCCAGCAGCCAAGAAGGCCAGGGGAACTATGGCTACACCTTC	CASSQEGQGNYGYTF
TRBV7-2	.	TRBJ2-2	.	TGTGCCAGCAGCTTAGTCGGCCTAGTCACCGGGGAGCTGTTTTTT	CASSLVGLVTGELFF
TRBV12-3/TRBV12-4	.	TRBJ1-1	.	TGTGCCAGCAGTACCCCAGGGGCACCTGAAGCTTTCTTT	CASSTPGAPEAFF
TRBV20-1	.	TRBJ2-7	few	TGCAGTGCTAGAGCCTCGGAGGGGGCAGGGGAGCAGTACTTC	CSARASEGAGEQYF
TRBV3-1	.	TRBJ2-1	many	TGTGCCAGCAGCCAACTTCATGAGCAGTTCTTC	CASSQLHEQFF
TRBV11-2	TRBD2	TRBJ2-3	few	TGTGCCAGCAGCTTAGGGGGACTAGCGGGGCCCACAGATACGCAGTATTTT	CASSLGGLAGPTDTQYF
TRBV12-5	TRBD2	TRBJ2-3	many	TGTGCTAGTGGTTCTGACTCGGGACTACCAGATACGCAGTATTTT	CASGSDSGLPDTQYF
TRBV7-9	.	TRBJ2-1	few	TGTGCCAGCAGCTTGGGCCTAAACAATGAGCAGTTCTTC	CASSLGLNNEQFF
TRBV4-3	.	TRBJ2-6	few	TGCGCCAGCAGCCAAGTACCTGGAGGGGACGGGGCCAACGTCCTGACTTTC	CASSQVPGGDGANVLTF
TRBV4-3	.	TRBJ2-7	few	TGCGCCAGCAGCCAAGTCCGGGACGGCTACGAGCAGTACTTC	CASSQVRDGYEQYF
TRBV6-2/TRBV6-3	.	TRBJ1-1	.	TGTGCCAGCAGTTACTCGCCAGGGGACACTGAAGCTTTCTTT	CASSYSPGDTEAFF
TRBV25-1	TRBD1	TRBJ1-2	.	TGTGCCAGCAGTGAACTGGACAGGGAAGTGGGCTATGGCTACACCTTC	CASSELDREVGYGYTF
TRBV5-1	.	TRBJ2-1	few	TGCGCCAGCAGCTTCGATGGGACACAGTACAATGAGCAGTTCTTC	CASSFDGTQYNEQFF
TRBV7-2	.	TRBJ2-3	few	TGTGCCAGCAGCTCAGGGGCGCCAGATACGCAGTATTTT	CASSSGAPDTQYF
TRBV15	.	TRBJ2-5	.	TGTGCCACCAGCGGCTCCGGGACAAGACAAGAGACCCAGTACTTC	CATSGSGTRQETQYF
TRBV5-1	TRBD2	TRBJ2-1	.	TGCGCCAGCAGCCCTCGGGAGGGATCCCCAGACAATGAGCAGTTCTTC	CASSPREGSPDNEQFF
TRBV10-3	.	TRBJ2-3	few	TGTGCCATCAGGGAGGCGGATACGCAGTATTTT	CAIREADTQYF
TRBV12-3/TRBV12-4	.	TRBJ2-1	many	TGTGCCAGCACTACCCCCGGACAGTCCTACAATGAGCAGTTCTTC	CASTTPGQSYNEQFF
TRBV6-5	.	TRBJ2-3	.	TGTGCCAGCAGTTATGAATTGGGGGCCTCGGGGGATACGCAGTATTTT	CASSYELGASGDTQYF
TRBV18	TRBD2	TRBJ2-5	.	TGTGCCAGCTCACCACCTTCGATGCGGGGGGCTGAGACCCAGTACTTC	CASSPPSMRGAETQYF
TRBV29-1	.	TRBJ1-2	few	TGCAGCGTCGGGACCCCTAACTATGGCTACACCTTC	CSVGTPNYGYTF
TRBV5-1	.	TRBJ2-2	.	TGCGCCAGCAGCCCCCCGTCCGACGGGGAGCTGTTTTTT	CASSPPSDGELFF
TRBV4-1	TRBD1	TRBJ1-2	few	TGCGCCAGCAGCCAATCGACAGGGTGTTATGGCTACACCTTC	CASSQSTGCYGYTF
TRBV5-1	TRBD1	TRBJ1-1	.	TGCGCCAGCAGCCCCGAGGGACAGGGGATAGAAGCTTTCTTT	CASSPEGQGIEAFF
TRBV18	.	TRBJ1-2	.	TGTGCCAGCTCACAAATAGGACAGAGAGCTAACTATGGCTACACCTTC	CASSQIGQRANYGYTF
TRBV20-1	TRBD1	TRBJ2-5	.	TGCAGTGGGGGAACAGGGGGCGGCCAAGAGACCCAGTACTTC	CSGGTGGGQETQYF
TRBV4-3	.	TRBJ1-4	few	TGCGCCAGCAGCCAAGATCGGGCGGGCCACGGGGAAAAACTGTTTTTT	CASSQDRAGHGEKLFF
TRBV11-3	.	TRBJ2-4	.	TGTGCCAGCAGCTTAGGACCCCAAAACATTCAGTACTTC	CASSLGPQNIQYF
TRBV7-9	.	TRBJ1-2	many	TGTGCCAGCAGCCGTACAGAGAACTATGGCTACACCTTC	CASSRTENYGYTF
TRBV6-6	.	TRBJ1-2	.	TGTGCCAGCAGTTACTCACAGGGAACTCATGGCTACACCTTC	CASSYSQGTHGYTF
TRBV12-3/TRBV12-4	TRBD1	TRBJ2-2	.	TGTGCCAGCAGTCCCAGACAGGGGGCCGGGGAGCTGTTTTTT	CASSPRQGAGELFF
TRBV10-2	.	TRBJ1-1	.	TGCGCCAGCAGTGAAGGGGGTGACGCTTTCTTT	CASSEGGDAFF
TRBV4-3	TRBD2	TRBJ2-2	few	TGCGCCAGCAGCCAGTCGAGCGGGGAGTACACCGGGGAGCTGTTTTTT	CASSQSSGEYTGELFF
TRBV4-1	.	TRBJ2-3	many	TGCGCCAGCAGCCAAGGCCCGTCCGGGGCAGGCACAGATACGCAGTATTTT	CASSQGPSGAGTDTQYF
TRBV6-1	.	TRBJ1-2	few	TGTGCCAGCAGTGAAGCGTGGAACTATGGCTACACCTTC	CASSEAWNYGYTF
TRBV20-1	.	TRBJ2-1	few	TGCAGTGCGGACGGATGGGGTGAGCAGTTCTTC	CSADGWGEQFF
TRBV7-2	TRBD2	TRBJ2-4	.	TGTGCCAGCAGCTTAGGCGCGGGACTAGCGGGGGGGCGGAACATTCAGTACTTC	CASSLGAGLAGGRNIQYF
TRBV6-6	.	TRBJ2-1	few	TGTGCCAGCAGTTACGTGGACAGCAATGAGCAGTTCTTC	CASSYVDSNEQFF
TRBV28	.	TRBJ2-3	few	TGTGCCAGCAGTTTGAGGGGTATCGATACGCAGTATTTT	CASSLRGIDTQYF
TRBV6-5	.	TRBJ2-7	few	TGTGCCAGCAGTTACACCGGGACTTCCTACGAGCAGTACTTC	CASSYTGTSYEQYF